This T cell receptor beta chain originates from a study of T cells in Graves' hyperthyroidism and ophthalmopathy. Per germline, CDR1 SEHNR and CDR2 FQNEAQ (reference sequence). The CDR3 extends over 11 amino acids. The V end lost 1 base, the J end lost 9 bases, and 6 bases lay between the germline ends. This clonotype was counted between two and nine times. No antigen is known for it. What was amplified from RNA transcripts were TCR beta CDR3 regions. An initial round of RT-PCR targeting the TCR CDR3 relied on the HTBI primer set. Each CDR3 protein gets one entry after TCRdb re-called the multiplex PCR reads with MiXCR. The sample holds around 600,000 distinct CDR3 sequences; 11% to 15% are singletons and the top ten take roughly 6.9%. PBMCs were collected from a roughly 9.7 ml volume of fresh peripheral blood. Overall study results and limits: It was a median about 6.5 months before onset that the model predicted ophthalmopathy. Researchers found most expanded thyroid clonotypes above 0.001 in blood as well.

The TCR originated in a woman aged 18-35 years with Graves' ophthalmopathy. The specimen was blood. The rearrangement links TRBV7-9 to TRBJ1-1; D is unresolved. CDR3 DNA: TGTGCCAGCAGCTTAGTACTAAAAGCTTTCTTT. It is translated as CASSLVLKAFF.